This T cell receptor (beta chain) was obtained from a study of blood T cell repertoires in COVID-19. About the study: Samples taken during acute and convalescent COVID-19 were collected in the United States, Italy and Spain. PBMCs, B-cell-depleted T cells, or T cells provided the cDNA or gDNA that made up the material.

The CDR3 totals 13 residues. With 5 bases clipped from V and 8 bases from J, the junction kept 3 bases outside the gene matches. Original methodology: Reference gene primer amplification gave nucleated cell count estimates. Generated by immunoSEQ multiplex PCR, the TCRdb table keeps only in-frame clones and is missing some. The V and J calls and clone size come from that table; D and trimming were worked out from the DNA. Altogether about 300,000 clones are present, about 83% being singletons, with the ten largest covering about 1.7%. The sequence was collected from a woman in her forties or fifties with acute or convalescent COVID-19. The sample was peripheral blood. The V and J genes are TRBV12-3 or TRBV12-4 and TRBJ1-6; 7 bases are shared with TRBD1. The CDR3 loop reads CASSQGQDSPLHF. The CDR3 DNA follows: TGTGCCAGCAGTCAAGGACAGGATTCACCCCTCCACTTT.